This TCR beta chain was identified during a study of OX40 agonist ivuxolimab in advanced cancers. The CDR3 is 15 residues long. Per the germline V gene, CDR1 is MGHRA and CDR2 is YSYEKL. V shed 1 base and J shed 4 bases, with 11 bases lying between them. In this sample, this clone turned up once. Clones were read by immunoSEQ multiplex PCR, and TCRdb kept only the in-frame ones, dropping some. Altogether more than 15,000 clones are present, around 73% being singletons, with the ten largest covering about 27%. V gene TRBV4-1 combines with J gene TRBJ1-5, with D unclear. This TCR came from an adult with an advanced solid tumor such as melanoma, head and neck, liver or kidney cancer. This material consisted of CD4+ or CD8+ T cells sorted from blood, taken in a trial of the OX40 agonist ivuxolimab. This CDR3 reads CASSQAVGTNQPQHF. CDR3 nucleotides: TGCGCCAGCAGCCAAGCGGTGGGAACGAATCAGCCCCAGCATTTT.